The 23 T cell receptor beta chains below were found in one sample sequenced in a study of T cells in Graves' hyperthyroidism and ophthalmopathy. Researchers took RNA transcripts and amplified the TCR beta CDR3 regions from them. Initially, a first-round RT-PCR of the TCR CDR3 employed the HTBI primer set. TCRdb re-analysed the multiplex PCR reads in MiXCR, keeping a single row per CDR3 protein. The table records about 640,000 distinct CDR3 sequences, about 14% of them present only once. The sample consisted of blood. The receptors derive from a woman aged 45-65 years with Graves' ophthalmopathy.

This clonotype was counted between two and nine times. The rearrangement links TRBV9 to TRBJ2-3; D perhaps matches TRBD1 (7 bases). V lost 0 bases to trimming and J lost 7 bases, with 15 bases between them. The germline V gene encodes CDR1 SGDLS and CDR2 YYNGEE. The length of the CDR3 is 15 residues. CDR3 residues: CASSVVGGGAYTQYF. CDR3 DNA: TGTGCCAGCAGCGTAGTAGGAGGGGGCGCGTATACGCAGTATTTT.

This clonotype has a count of ten or more. The rearrangement joins TRBV12-5 to TRBJ1-5; 7 nucleotides line up with TRBD1. Losses at the gene ends were 6 bases for V and 6 bases for J; bases not matched to a gene: 14. This CDR3 comprises 16 residues. CDR1 is LGHNT, CDR2 FRNRAP, per germline. The CDR3 DNA is TGTGCTAGTGGCCCCAGGGACAGCTCACAAGGTCAGCCCCAGCATTTT. Translation: CASGPRDSSQGQPQHF.

This clonotype was detected many times. The chain recombines TRBV20-1 with TRBJ2-1; no definite D call. The CDR3 runs 11 residues. Deletions cut 4 bases from V and 6 bases from J, with 7 bases between. Germline values: CDR1 DFQATT, CDR2 SNEGSKA (reference sequence). Here the CDR3 reads CSAIQVNEQFF. The CDR3 DNA reads TGCAGTGCTATTCAAGTCAATGAGCAGTTCTTC.

This clonotype was picked up many times. DNA for the CDR3: TGTGCTAGTGGTTTGAATCGGGAGCAGTACTTC. Translating gives CASGLNREQYF. V is TRBV12-5 and J is TRBJ2-7; D is ambiguous. Trimming cost V 2 bases and J 7 bases, with 6 bases left between them. Germline CDR1 LGHNT, CDR2 FRNRAP. The CDR3 loop spans 11 amino acids.

This clonotype was counted ten times or more. The rearrangement joins TRBV6-2 or TRBV6-3 to TRBJ2-1; 7 positions agree with TRBD2. This CDR3 contains 15 residues. Trimming cost V 8 bases and J 2 bases; bases outside gene matches: 9. From germline, CDR1 is MNHEY and CDR2 SVGEGT. CDR3 in amino acids: CASSRTRATYNEQFF. CDR3 nucleotides: TGTGCCAGCTCCCGGACTAGGGCAACCTACAATGAGCAGTTCTTC.

In this sample, this clonotype turned up many times. The chain recombines TRBV29-1 with TRBJ2-7, with 10 positions matching TRBD2. With V trimmed by 5 bases and J by 6 bases, 7 bases remained unmatched. CDR3 length: 13 amino acids. Germline CDR1 reads SQVTM; CDR2 reads ANQGSEA. DNA for the CDR3: TGCAGCGTTTCCGGGACTAGCGTTTTCGAGCAGTACTTC. This gives the protein CSVSGTSVFEQYF.

The V call is TRBV6-2 or TRBV6-3, the J call TRBJ2-7; 9 bases are shared with TRBD2. V dropped 7 bases and J dropped 6; count of bases not matched to a gene: 13. The V gene's germline CDR1 is MNHEY and CDR2 SVGEGT. The CDR3 loop spans 15 amino acids. This CDR3 is CASIKALAGTREQYF. The CDR3 nucleotides are TGTGCCAGCATCAAAGCCCTAGCGGGAACTCGCGAGCAGTACTTC.

The sample holds a few counts of this clonotype. This chain connects TRBV20-1 to TRBJ1-3; 8 bases match TRBD1. This CDR3 comprises 16 residues. CDR1 and CDR2 (germline): DFQATT, SNEGSKA (reference sequence). The junction had 6 bases not matched to a gene; V was cut back by 2 bases and J by 0 bases. The CDR3 is CSARRPGTGSGNTIYF. The CDR3 bases are TGCAGTGCTAGAAGACCCGGGACAGGCTCTGGAAACACCATATATTTT.

This clonotype was counted many times. V and J are TRBV12-3 or TRBV12-4 and TRBJ2-7; tentatively, D is TRBD1 (5 bases). The CDR3 extends over 15 amino acids. V lost 3 bases to trimming and J lost 0 bases, with 12 bases between them. CDR3 DNA: TGTGCCAGCAGTTTTAGGGGATCCCCCTCCTACGAGCAGTACTTC. Translation gives CASSFRGSPSYEQYF.

The chain recombines TRBV27 with TRBJ1-6, with D unresolved. The CDR3 length is 14 residues. V gave up 7 bases and J gave up 10 bases, with 17 bases separating them. Germline V gene data show CDR1 as MNHEY and CDR2 as SMNVEV (reference sequence). The CDR3 DNA follows: TGTGCCAGCAACCCTTGGGGTGAGGACTCACCCCTCCACTTT. This sequence encodes CASNPWGEDSPLHF.

This clonotype was seen repeatedly, ten times or more. This sequence joins TRBV18 and TRBJ1-1; D not resolved. V was trimmed by 3 bases and J by 1 base, leaving 6 bases between them. Germline-derived CDR1 and CDR2 are KGHSH and LQKENI. The length of the CDR3 is 13 residues. CDR3 nucleotide sequence: TGTGCCAGCTCACCGAGGGAGAACACTGAAGCTTTCTTT. Encoded protein: CASSPRENTEAFF.

The V and J genes are TRBV20-1 and TRBJ2-7; TRBD1 matches 8 bases. Germline CDR1 is DFQATT and CDR2 is SNEGSKA (reference sequence). Unmatched junction bases numbered 13, after V lost 6 bases and J lost 3 bases. This CDR3 spans 15 amino acids. DNA for the CDR3: TGCAGTGCCAGACCTCAGGACAGGGCCGACTACGAGCAGTACTTC. Translating gives CSARPQDRADYEQYF.

Written as DNA, the CDR3 is TGTGCCAGCAGTTACTTTTCGGGGCGCTCCAGCTCCTACGAGCAGTACTTC. Protein sequence: CASSYFSGRSSSYEQYF. The chain combines TRBV6-6 with TRBJ2-7, with D perhaps assigned TRBD1 or TRBD2 (5 bases each). The CDR3 length is 17 residues. Germline V lookup: CDR1 MNHNY, CDR2 SVGAGI (reference sequence). Trimming took off 1 base at V and 0 bases at J, with 16 bases between the two ends.

This clonotype showed up just a few times. The chain joins TRBV7-9 to TRBJ1-3, with 9 bases matching TRBD1. The CDR3 consists of 19 residues. In germline, CDR1 is SEHNR, CDR2 FQNEAQ (reference sequence). With 4 bases clipped from V and 2 bases from J, the junction kept 15 bases outside the gene matches. Written as DNA, the CDR3 is TGTGCCAGCAGCTCCCCACGCCGGACAGGGGCAAATGCTGGAAACACCATATATTTT. This translates into CASSSPRRTGANAGNTIYF.

The chain links TRBV9 to TRBJ2-7; D remains ambiguous. The CDR3 consists of 15 residues. Germline V gene sequence: CDR1 SGDLS, CDR2 YYNGEE. V was cut by 0 bases and J by 3 bases, with 13 bases left in between. The chain's CDR3 is CASSVASGTVYEQYF. CDR3 coding DNA: TGTGCCAGCAGCGTAGCTTCGGGCACAGTCTACGAGCAGTACTTC.

The chain joins TRBV5-6 to TRBJ1-1, with D tentatively TRBD1 (5 bases). CDR1 is SGHDT and CDR2 is YYEEEE in the germline V gene. The CDR3 runs to 13 residues. V gave up 5 bases and J gave up 7 bases, with 15 bases separating them. The DNA for the CDR3 is TGTGCCAGCAGTCCAACGCCCGACAGTGAAGCTTTCTTT. It translates to CASSPTPDSEAFF.

This chain links TRBV4-3 with TRBJ2-7; D is possibly TRBD2 (5 bases). V lost 0 bases and J 1 base, leaving 13 bases between the germline ends. This CDR3 has 16 residues. CDR1 and CDR2 (germline): LGHNA, YSLEER. The CDR3 protein is CASSQDHRSGSYEQYF. The CDR3 coding sequence is TGCGCCAGCAGCCAAGATCACCGATCGGGGTCCTACGAGCAGTACTTC.

Ten or more counts support this clonotype. V gene TRBV28 combines with J gene TRBJ2-7; 7 nucleotides line up with TRBD2. Germline CDR1 reads MDHEN; CDR2 reads SYDVKM. With V trimmed by 6 bases and J by 0 bases, 11 bases remained unmatched. CDR3 length: 16 residues. CDR3 coding DNA: TGTGCCAGCAGACCCCAAGCCGGGAGGAGCTCCTACGAGCAGTACTTC. Its translation: CASRPQAGRSSYEQYF. The variable domain in full, with the rest retrieved from reference TRBV28 and TRBJ2-7, is DVKVTQSSRYLVKRTGEKVFLECVQDMDHENMFWYRQDPGLGLRLIYFSYDVKMKEKGDIPEGYSVSREKKERFSLILESASTNQTSMYLCASRPQAGRSSYEQYFGPGTRLTVT.

This clonotype was seen repeatedly, ten times or more. The chain links TRBV18 to TRBJ1-1, with D possibly TRBD1 on 5 matching bases. Germline assignment: CDR1 KGHSH and CDR2 LQKENI. With 5 bases removed from V and 8 bases from J, the gap between germline ends came to 24 bases. The CDR3 loop spans 16 amino acids. DNA of the CDR3: TGTGCCAGCTCAACAAAGAGAGGCAGGGCGGTATTCGAAGCTTTCTTT. Translation: CASSTKRGRAVFEAFF.

This clonotype was counted many times. The gene calls are TRBV20-1 and TRBJ2-7; 11 bases map to TRBD1. The CDR3 runs 14 residues. Germline trimming cut 1 base from V and 5 bases from J; bases unmatched to any gene: 4. In germline, CDR1 is DFQATT, CDR2 SNEGSKA (reference sequence). CDR3: CSARGGQGADEQYF. As DNA, the CDR3 is TGCAGTGCTAGAGGTGGACAGGGGGCCGACGAGCAGTACTTC.

This clonotype was found many times. The rearrangement links TRBV18 to TRBJ2-7; TRBD1 matches at 9 bases. CDR1 and CDR2 (germline): KGHSH, LQKENI. The CDR3 has 14 amino acids. V trimming: 3 bases; J trimming: 3 bases; junction bases outside the gene matches: 3. Here the CDR3 reads CASSPGTGYYEQYF. The CDR3, as DNA: TGTGCCAGCTCACCGGGGACAGGGTACTACGAGCAGTACTTC.

This clonotype appeared a few times. Here the CDR3 reads CSARRHPPLSAGELFF. The DNA of the CDR3 is TGCAGTGCTAGAAGGCACCCTCCCTTGAGCGCCGGGGAGCTGTTTTTT. The chain recombines TRBV20-1 with TRBJ2-2; D unclear. The V and J ends lost 2 bases and 6 bases respectively, with 19 bases between them. Germline loops: CDR1 DFQATT, CDR2 SNEGSKA (reference sequence). The CDR3 loop spans 16 amino acids.

This clonotype was found many times. The chain is built from TRBV11-2 and TRBJ1-5; 7 bases align to TRBD1. CDR1 and CDR2 from the germline V gene are SGHAT and FQNNGV. This CDR3 is 18 amino acids long. Germline trimming cut 0 bases from V and 3 bases from J; bases unmatched to any gene: 11. In nucleotides, the CDR3 is TGTGCCAGCAGCTTAGATATGGGGCAACAGGGGTACAATCAGCCCCAGCATTTT. Translating gives CASSLDMGQQGYNQPQHF.